This TCR beta chain is drawn from a study of blood T cell repertoires in COVID-19. Study summary: Acute and convalescent COVID-19 samples came from the United States, Italy and Spain.

Methods used by the authors: Scientists estimated how many nucleated cells there were by amplifying reference gene primers. TCRdb keeps only in-frame clones here, not all; method: immunoSEQ multiplex PCR. D and trimming were read from the DNA, whereas the V and J calls and clone size are those reported in that table. The table records around 150,000 clones, more than 80% of them present only once. Germline CDR1 is LNHDA and CDR2 is SQIVND (reference sequence). The CDR3 has 13 residues. Trimming took 5 bases from V and 2 from J, leaving 7 bases between them. The chain has TRBV19 and TRBJ1-3; D perhaps matches TRBD1 (5 bases). Sample: peripheral blood. The receptor's source is a man aged 70-80 years with acute or convalescent COVID-19. CDR3 bases: TGTGCCAGTAGTCAGGGAACTGGAAACACCATATATTTT. It translates to CASSQGTGNTIYF.